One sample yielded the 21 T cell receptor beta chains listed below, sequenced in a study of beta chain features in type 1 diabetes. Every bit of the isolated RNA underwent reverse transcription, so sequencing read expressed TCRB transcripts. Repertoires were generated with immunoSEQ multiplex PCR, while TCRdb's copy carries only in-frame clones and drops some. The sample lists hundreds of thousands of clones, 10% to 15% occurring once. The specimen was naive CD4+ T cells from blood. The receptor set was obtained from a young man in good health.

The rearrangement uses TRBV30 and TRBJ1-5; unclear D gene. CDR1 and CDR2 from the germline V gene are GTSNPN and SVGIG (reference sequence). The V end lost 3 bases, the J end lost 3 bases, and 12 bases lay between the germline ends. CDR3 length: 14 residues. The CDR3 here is CAWSRRRVNQPQHF. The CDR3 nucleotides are TGTGCCTGGAGCCGCCGGAGGGTCAATCAGCCCCAGCATTTT.

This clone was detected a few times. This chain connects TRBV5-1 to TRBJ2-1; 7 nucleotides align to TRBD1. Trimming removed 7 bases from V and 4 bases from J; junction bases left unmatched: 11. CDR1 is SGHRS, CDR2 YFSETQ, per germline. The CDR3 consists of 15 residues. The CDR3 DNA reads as TGCGCCAGCGCTCCCCGGGACAGACAATACAATGAGCAGTTCTTC. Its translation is CASAPRDRQYNEQFF.

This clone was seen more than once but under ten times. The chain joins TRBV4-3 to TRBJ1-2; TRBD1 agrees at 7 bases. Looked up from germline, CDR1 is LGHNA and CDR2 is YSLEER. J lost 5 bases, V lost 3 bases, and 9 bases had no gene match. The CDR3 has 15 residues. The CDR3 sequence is CASSQQRQGGYGYTF. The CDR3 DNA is TGCGCCAGCAGCCAGCAAAGACAGGGTGGGTATGGCTACACCTTC.

DNA for the CDR3: TGTGCCAGCAGATTCCAGGGAGAGACCCAGTACTTC. This encodes CASRFQGETQYF. The rearrangement links TRBV11-2 to TRBJ2-5; D may be TRBD1 (5 bases). The V end was cut by 6 bases, the J end by 4 bases, with 9 bases between. Germline V gene sequence: CDR1 SGHAT, CDR2 FQNNGV. This CDR3 has 12 residues.

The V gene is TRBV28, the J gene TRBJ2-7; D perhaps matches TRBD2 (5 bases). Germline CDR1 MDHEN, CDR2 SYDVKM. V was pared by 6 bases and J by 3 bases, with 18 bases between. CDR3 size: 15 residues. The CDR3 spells CASSGSGSNHYEQYF. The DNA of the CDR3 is TGTGCCAGCAGCGGCTCGGGGAGCAACCACTACGAGCAGTACTTC. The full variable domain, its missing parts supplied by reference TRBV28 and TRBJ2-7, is DVKVTQSSRYLVKRTGEKVFLECVQDMDHENMFWYRQDPGLGLRLIYFSYDVKMKEKGDIPEGYSVSREKKERFSLILESASTNQTSMYLCASSGSGSNHYEQYFGPGTRLTVT.

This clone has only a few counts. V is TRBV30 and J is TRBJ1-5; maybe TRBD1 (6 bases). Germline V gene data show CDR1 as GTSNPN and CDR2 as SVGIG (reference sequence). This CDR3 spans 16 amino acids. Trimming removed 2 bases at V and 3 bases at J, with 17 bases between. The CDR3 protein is CAWSRGSGQNNQPQHF. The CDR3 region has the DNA TGTGCCTGGAGTAGGGGGAGCGGACAGAACAATCAGCCCCAGCATTTT. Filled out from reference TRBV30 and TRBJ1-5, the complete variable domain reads SQTIHQWPATLVQPVGSPLSLECTVEGTSNPNLYWYRQAAGRGLQLLFYSVGIGQISSEVPQNLSASRPQDRQFILSSKKLLLSDSGFYLCAWSRGSGQNNQPQHFGDGTRLSIL.

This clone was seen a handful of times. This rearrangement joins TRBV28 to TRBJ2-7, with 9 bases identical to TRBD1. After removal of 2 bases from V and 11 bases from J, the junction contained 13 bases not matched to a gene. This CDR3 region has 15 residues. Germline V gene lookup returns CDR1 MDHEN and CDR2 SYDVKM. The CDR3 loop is CASSLLGTGRAQEYF. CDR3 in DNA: TGTGCCAGCAGTTTACTCGGGACAGGGAGGGCGCAGGAGTACTTC.

The CDR3 reads CASSGGTGNTIYF. CDR3 DNA sequence: TGTGCCAGTAGCGGGGGAACTGGAAACACCATATATTTT. The chain uses TRBV19 and TRBJ1-3; D perhaps matches TRBD1 (5 bases). Germline V lookup: CDR1 LNHDA, CDR2 SQIVND (reference sequence). The CDR3 loop spans 13 amino acids. Trimming shortened V by 6 bases and J by 2 bases, and 8 bases separated the two germline ends.

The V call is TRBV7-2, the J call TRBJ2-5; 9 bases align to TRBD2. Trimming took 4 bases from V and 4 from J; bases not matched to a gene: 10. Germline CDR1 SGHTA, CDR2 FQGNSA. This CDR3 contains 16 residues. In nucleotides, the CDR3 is TGTGCCAGCAGCTCAAGGATAGCGGGAGTCTTAGAGACCCAGTACTTC. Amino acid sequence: CASSSRIAGVLETQYF.

The CDR3 is CASSSYRSSSSYNEQFF. For the CDR3, the DNA is TGTGCCAGCAGCTCCTATCGGTCCTCTAGCTCCTACAATGAGCAGTTCTTC. The chain has TRBV9 and TRBJ2-1; D is ambiguous. Germline V gives CDR1 SGDLS, CDR2 YYNGEE. There are 17 residues in the CDR3. V was clipped by 4 bases and J by 0 bases, with 17 bases between them.

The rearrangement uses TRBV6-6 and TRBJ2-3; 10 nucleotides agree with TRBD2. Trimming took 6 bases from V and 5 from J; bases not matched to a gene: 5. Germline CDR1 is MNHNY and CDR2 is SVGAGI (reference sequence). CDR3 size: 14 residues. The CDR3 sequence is CASRPAGGGDTQYF. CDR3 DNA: TGTGCCAGCAGGCCAGCGGGGGGGGGAGATACGCAGTATTTT.

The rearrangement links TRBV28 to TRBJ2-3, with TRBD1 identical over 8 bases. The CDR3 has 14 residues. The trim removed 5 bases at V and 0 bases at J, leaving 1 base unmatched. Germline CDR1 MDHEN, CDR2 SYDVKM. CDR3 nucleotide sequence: TGTGCCAGCAGTAGACAGGGGAGCACAGATACGCAGTATTTT. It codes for CASSRQGSTDTQYF.

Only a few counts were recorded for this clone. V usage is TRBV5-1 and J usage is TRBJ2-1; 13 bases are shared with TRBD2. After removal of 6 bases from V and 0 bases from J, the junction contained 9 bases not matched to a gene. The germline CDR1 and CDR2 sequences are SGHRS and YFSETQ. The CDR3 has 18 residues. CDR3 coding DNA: TGCGCCAGCATCTCGGGACTAGCGGGACCTAACTCCTACAATGAGCAGTTCTTC. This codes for CASISGLAGPNSYNEQFF.

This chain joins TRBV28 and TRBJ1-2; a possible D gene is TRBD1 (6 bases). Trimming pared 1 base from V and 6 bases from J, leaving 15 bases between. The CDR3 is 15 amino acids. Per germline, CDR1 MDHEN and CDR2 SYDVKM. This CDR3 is CASSLYRQGYDGYTF. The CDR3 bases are TGTGCCAGCAGTTTATATCGGCAGGGGTATGATGGCTACACCTTC.

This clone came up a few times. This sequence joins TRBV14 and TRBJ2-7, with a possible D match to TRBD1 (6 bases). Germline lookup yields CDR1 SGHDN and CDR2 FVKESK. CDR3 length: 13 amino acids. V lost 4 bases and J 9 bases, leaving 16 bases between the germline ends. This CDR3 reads CASSRDPGVGQYF. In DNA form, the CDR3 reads TGTGCCAGCAGCCGTGACCCAGGGGTCGGGCAGTACTTC.

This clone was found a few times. CDR3 residues: CASSLETSGRHTQYF. In DNA form, the CDR3 reads TGTGCCAGCAGCTTAGAGACTAGCGGGAGACATACGCAGTATTTT. The chain is built from TRBV7-2 and TRBJ2-3; 12 bases agree with TRBD2. Germline CDR1 reads SGHTA; CDR2 reads FQGNSA. V lost 1 base, J lost 7 bases, and 3 bases stayed unmatched. The CDR3 runs to 15 residues.

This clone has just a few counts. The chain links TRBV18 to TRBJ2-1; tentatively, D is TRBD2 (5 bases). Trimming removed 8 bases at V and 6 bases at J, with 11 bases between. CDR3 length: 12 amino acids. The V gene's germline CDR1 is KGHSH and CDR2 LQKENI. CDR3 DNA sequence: TGTGCCAGCCGCACCCTAGCCAATGAGCAGTTCTTC. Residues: CASRTLANEQFF.

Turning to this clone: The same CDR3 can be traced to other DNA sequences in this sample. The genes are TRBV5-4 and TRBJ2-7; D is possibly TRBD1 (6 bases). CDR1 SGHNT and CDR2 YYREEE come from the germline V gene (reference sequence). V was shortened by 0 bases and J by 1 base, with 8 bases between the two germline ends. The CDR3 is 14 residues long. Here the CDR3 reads CASSLGGGSYEQYF. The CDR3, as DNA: TGTGCCAGCAGCTTGGGAGGGGGATCCTACGAGCAGTACTTC.

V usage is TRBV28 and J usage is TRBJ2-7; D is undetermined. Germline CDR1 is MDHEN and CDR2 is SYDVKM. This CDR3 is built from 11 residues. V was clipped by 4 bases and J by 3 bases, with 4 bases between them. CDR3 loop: CASSSHYEQYF. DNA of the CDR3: TGTGCCAGCAGTTCCCACTACGAGCAGTACTTC.

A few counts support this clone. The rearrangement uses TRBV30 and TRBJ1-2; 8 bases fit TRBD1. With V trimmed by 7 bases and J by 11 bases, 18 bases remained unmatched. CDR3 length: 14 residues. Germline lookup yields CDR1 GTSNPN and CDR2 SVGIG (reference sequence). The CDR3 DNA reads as TGTGCCTTAAGACCCCAGGACAGGGTACAGAGGTACACCTTC. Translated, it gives CALRPQDRVQRYTF.

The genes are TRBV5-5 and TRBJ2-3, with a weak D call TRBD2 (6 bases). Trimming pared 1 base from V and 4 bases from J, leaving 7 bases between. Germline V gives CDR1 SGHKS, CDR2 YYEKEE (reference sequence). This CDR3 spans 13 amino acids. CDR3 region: CASSLTGADTQYF. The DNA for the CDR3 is TGTGCCAGCAGCTTGACGGGAGCAGATACGCAGTATTTT.